The clone carrying this T cell receptor beta chain was recorded a few times. Thyroid ultrasound, orbital computed tomography, TRAb, serum thyroxine and clinical symptoms formed the basis of diagnosis. PBMCs were obtained from roughly 10 ml of fresh peripheral blood. For repertoire sequencing, the TCR beta CDR3 regions were amplified from RNA transcripts. HTBI primers were used in a first-round RT-PCR, which preceded a second-round multiplex PCR. TCRdb re-called the multiplex PCR reads through MiXCR, storing one row per CDR3 protein. The table includes some 520,000 distinct CDR3 sequences, approximately 15% detected once. The data were obtained in a study of Graves' ophthalmopathy and Graves' hyperthyroidism. Trimming cost V 8 bases and J 2 bases, with 12 bases left between them. The CDR3 consists of 13 residues. Germline loops: CDR1 GTSNPN, CDR2 SVGIG (reference sequence).

The specimen was blood. This receptor was taken from a woman in her twenties or thirties with Graves' ophthalmopathy. V usage is TRBV30 and J usage is TRBJ2-2; maybe TRBD2 (5 bases). CDR3 nucleotides: TGTGCCCGTGGACGGGAAAACACCGGGGAGCTGTTTTTT. Protein sequence: CARGRENTGELFF.